This T cell receptor beta chain was identified in a study of beta chain features in type 1 diabetes. This clone was detected only a few times. Antigen unknown. This CDR3 is built from 16 residues. With V trimmed by 4 bases and J by 4 bases, 9 bases remained unmatched. Germline CDR1 and CDR2: SGDLS and YYNGEE. Study-wide results and limits: PCR, the amplification step, might favor shorter templates, equally in patients and controls. The study found that naive, central memory and Treg TCRB repertoires appeared more similar in patients than in healthy donors. Still unanswered here is whether HLA type influences TCRB rearrangement.

The investigators reverse transcribed all of the isolated RNA, so they sequenced expressed TCRB transcripts. Data came from immunoSEQ multiplex PCR; TCRdb stores just in-frame clones and leaves some out. The sample has 900,000 or so clones, about a sixth seen once; the top ten hold about 0.02%. The source of this sequence is a woman in her late teens or twenties in good health. Sequences were obtained from naive CD4+ T cells from blood. The chain combines TRBV9 with TRBJ2-2, with 8 positions matching TRBD1. This chain's CDR3 is CASSTGGRVGTGELFF. As DNA, the CDR3 is TGTGCCAGCAGCACAGGGGGGAGAGTTGGCACCGGGGAGCTGTTTTTT. The full variable domain, with the rest looked up from reference TRBV9 and TRBJ2-2, is DSGVTQTPKHLITATGQRVTLRCSPRSGDLSVYWYQQSLDQGLQFLIQYYNGEERAKGNILERFSAQQFPDLHSELNLSSLELGDSALYFCASSTGGRVGTGELFFGEGSRLTVL.